These 29 T cell receptor beta chains came from one sample sequenced in a study of blood T cell repertoires in COVID-19. Only in-frame clones appear in the TCRdb table, and some are missing; sequencing was by immunoSEQ multiplex PCR. The profile shows 95,000 to 150,000 clones, 65% to 85% of them singletons. The material sequenced was peripheral blood. All receptors come from a woman in her sixties or seventies with acute or convalescent COVID-19.

V gene TRBV4-3 combines with J gene TRBJ1-2; D uncertain. Germline V gene data show CDR1 as LGHNA and CDR2 as YSLEER. V lost 1 base, J lost 4 bases, and 7 bases lay in between. The CDR3 has 13 residues. DNA of the CDR3: TGCGCCAGCAGCCAAGGGCAGTCCTATGGCTACACCTTC. This gives the protein CASSQGQSYGYTF.

This clone was detected only a few times. V and J are TRBV7-3 and TRBJ1-6; D perhaps matches TRBD1 (5 bases). The V gene's germline CDR1 is SGHTA and CDR2 FQGTGA. The V and J ends lost 4 bases and 7 bases respectively, with 11 bases between them. The CDR3 is made up of 14 amino acids. CDR3: CASSSGGANSPLHF. CDR3 nucleotides: TGTGCCAGCAGCTCGGGGGGAGCGAATTCACCCCTCCACTTT.

The chain has TRBV6-5 and TRBJ1-2; no clear D gene. The V gene's germline CDR1 is MNHEY and CDR2 SVGAGI. V lost 5 bases to trimming and J lost 8 bases, with 12 bases between them. This CDR3 is 12 amino acids long. The CDR3 DNA sequence: TGTGCCAGCAGTCCTGCGACGGGAGGCTACACCTTC. Protein product: CASSPATGGYTF.

The chain uses TRBV7-5 and TRBJ2-7; the D call in the table, TRBD1, was not verified against the DNA. TRBV7-5 is a documented pseudogene. The CDR3 is made up of 18 amino acids. The CDR3 is CVRSFEPPQFRAPYEQYV. CDR3 coding DNA: TGTGTCAGAAGCTTCGAACCGCCCCAATTCAGGGCGCCCTACGAGCAGTACGTC.

The V call is TRBV6-2 or TRBV6-3, the J call TRBJ2-5; possible D gene TRBD1, 6 bases. Germline loops: CDR1 MNHEY, CDR2 SVGEGT. The CDR3 is 15 amino acids. The V end lost 2 bases, the J end lost 2 bases, and 12 bases lay between the germline ends. In DNA, the CDR3 is TGTGCCAGCAGTTACCCGGGGACAAAGCAAGAGACCCAGTACTTC. Amino acid sequence: CASSYPGTKQETQYF.

The chain links TRBV21-1 to TRBJ1-5. TRBV21-1 is a known pseudogene. This CDR3 comprises 12 residues. The CDR3 bases are TGTGCCAGCATCCTTAGCAATCAGCCCCAGCATTTT. This gives the protein CASILSNQPQHF.

The chain combines TRBV5-5 with TRBJ1-2; perhaps TRBD1 as D (5 bases). The CDR3 covers 12 residues. Germline V gene sequence: CDR1 SGHKS, CDR2 YYEKEE (reference sequence). With 2 bases removed from V and 7 bases from J, the gap between germline ends came to 9 bases. The CDR3 here is CASSFQGRGYTF. The DNA of the CDR3 is TGTGCCAGCAGCTTCCAGGGCCGTGGCTACACCTTC. The entire variable domain, with the rest obtained from reference TRBV5-5 and TRBJ1-2, is as follows: DAGVTQSPTHLIKTRGQQVTLRCSPISGHKSVSWYQQVLGQGPQFIFQYYEKEERGRGNFPDRFSARQFPNYSSELNVNALLLGDSALYLCASSFQGRGYTFGSGTRLTVV.

The V and J genes are TRBV6-2 or TRBV6-3 and TRBJ1-1; 9 bases are a match to TRBD1. This CDR3 spans 14 amino acids. Germline V lookup: CDR1 MNHEY, CDR2 SVGEGT. J gave up 13 bases and V 5 bases, and 14 bases lay outside the gene matches. CDR3 coding DNA: TGTGCCAGCAGTCTCAACACCGGGACAGGGAGTAATTTCTTT. It is translated as CASSLNTGTGSNFF.

The chain combines TRBV2 with TRBJ1-1; the D gene is possibly TRBD1 (5 bases). V was clipped by 4 bases and J by 0 bases, with 18 bases between them. This CDR3 is 17 amino acids long. Germline assignment: CDR1 SNHLY and CDR2 FYNNEI. The CDR3 sequence: CASSASGLAAMNTEAFF. As DNA, the CDR3 is TGTGCCAGCAGTGCTTCGGGACTAGCTGCCATGAACACTGAAGCTTTCTTT. The variable domain in full, completed from reference TRBV2 and TRBJ1-1, reads EPEVTQTPSHQVTQMGQEVILRCVPISNHLYFYWYRQILGQKVEFLVSFYNNEISEKSEIFDDQFSVERPDGSNFTLKIRSTKLEDSAMYFCASSASGLAAMNTEAFFGQGTRLTVV.

This chain uses TRBV5-1 with TRBJ1-6; the D gene is possibly TRBD1 (6 bases). V lost 0 bases, J lost 8 bases, and 12 bases lay in between. Germline CDR1 and CDR2: SGHRS and YFSETQ. This CDR3 contains 15 residues. CDR3 sequence: CASSLAGQTYSPLHF. DNA of the CDR3: TGCGCCAGCAGCTTGGCAGGACAGACCTATTCACCCCTCCACTTT.

The J gene is TRBJ2-1, the V gene TRBV6-2 or TRBV6-3, with 8 bases matching TRBD2. The V and J ends lost 2 bases and 2 bases, in that order; junction bases with no gene match: 5. Germline V gene lookup returns CDR1 MNHEY and CDR2 SVGEGT. The CDR3 consists of 16 residues. The CDR3 region is CASSYPSSGAYNEQFF. The CDR3 nucleotides are TGTGCCAGCAGTTACCCAAGTAGCGGGGCCTACAATGAGCAGTTCTTC.

The chain has TRBV27 and TRBJ1-1; 10 nucleotides match TRBD1. The CDR3 loop spans 14 amino acids. Trimming cost V 3 bases and J 6 bases; bases outside gene matches: 4. The V gene's germline CDR1 is MNHEY and CDR2 SMNVEV (reference sequence). The CDR3 DNA sequence: TGTGCCAGCAGTTTCGGGACAGGGGTGTCTGAAGCTTTCTTT. Amino acids: CASSFGTGVSEAFF.

V is TRBV20-1 and J is TRBJ2-1; D might be TRBD2 (7 bases). Germline-derived CDR1 and CDR2 are DFQATT and SNEGSKA (reference sequence). Trimming removed 3 bases at V and 7 bases at J, with 16 bases between. The CDR3 runs to 14 residues. The CDR3 nucleotides read TGCAGTGCTAGTTCCCTGGGGGGGGCTAATGAGCAGTTCTTC. Its protein product is CSASSLGGANEQFF.

The chain carries TRBV7-6 and TRBJ2-3, with 13 bases aligning to TRBD2. CDR1 and CDR2 (germline): SGHVS, FNYEAQ. J lost 2 bases, V lost 1 base, and 3 bases had no gene match. The CDR3 has 17 residues. CDR3 sequence reads: CASSLVGLAGPTDTQYF. In DNA form, the CDR3 reads TGTGCCAGCAGCTTAGTGGGACTAGCGGGGCCCACAGATACGCAGTATTTT.

The genes are TRBV5-1 and TRBJ1-2, with 8 bases that match TRBD1. The V gene end was trimmed by 0 bases and the J gene end by 4 bases; junction bases not matched to a gene: 8. This CDR3 is built from 16 residues. Looked up from germline, CDR1 is SGHRS and CDR2 is YFSETQ. Written as DNA, the CDR3 is TGCGCCAGCAGCTTGGAGGGCCAGGGGGCCTTCTATGGCTACACCTTC. Protein product: CASSLEGQGAFYGYTF.

V usage is TRBV7-9 and J usage is TRBJ1-2; D possibly corresponds to TRBD1 (5 bases). Per the germline V gene, CDR1 is SEHNR and CDR2 is FQNEAQ (reference sequence). The CDR3 contains 14 residues. Trimming stripped 0 bases from V and 6 bases from J, with 11 bases between. CDR3 DNA sequence: TGTGCCAGCAGCTTAGCGGAGACAGCGAATGGCTACACCTTC. Protein sequence: CASSLAETANGYTF.

The chain is built from TRBV5-4 and TRBJ1-1, with a weak D call TRBD1 (6 bases). CDR1 and CDR2 (germline): SGHNT, YYREEE (reference sequence). The V gene lost 0 bases and the J gene lost 2 bases, with 17 bases spanning the gap. The CDR3 covers 17 residues. The CDR3 is CASSLAGGWLGNTEAFF. The CDR3 nucleotides read TGTGCCAGCAGCTTGGCGGGGGGCTGGTTAGGAAACACTGAAGCTTTCTTT.

V and J are TRBV6-2 or TRBV6-3 and TRBJ2-5, with TRBD2 identical over 15 bases. CDR3 size: 20 residues. Germline values: CDR1 MNHEY, CDR2 SVGEGT. The V and J ends lost 0 bases and 0 bases, in that order; junction bases with no gene match: 8. The CDR3 region has the DNA TGTGCCAGCAGTTACTCCCCAGGACTAGCGGGGGGGGTGTACCAAGAGACCCAGTACTTC. This encodes CASSYSPGLAGGVYQETQYF.

The chain couples TRBV27 to TRBJ2-1, with 7 positions matching TRBD1. The V segment lost 3 bases and the J segment 0 bases; nucleotides outside the gene matches: 8. The germline V gene has CDR1 MNHEY and CDR2 SMNVEV (reference sequence). The CDR3 is 17 amino acids. The CDR3 region has the DNA TGTGCCAGCAGTTTCGGCGGTACAGGGGCCTCCTACAATGAGCAGTTCTTC. Translation gives CASSFGGTGASYNEQFF.

Written as DNA, the CDR3 is TGTGCCAGCAGCTTATCCCAGGGACAGTGGACCACTGAAGCTTTCTTT. Translating it yields CASSLSQGQWTTEAFF. The chain has TRBV7-2 and TRBJ1-1; 7 bases fit TRBD1. Germline-derived CDR1 and CDR2 are SGHTA and FQGNSA. The V segment lost 2 bases and the J segment 4 bases; nucleotides outside the gene matches: 10. The CDR3 sequence is 16 residues long.

The CDR3 loop is CASSLGAGGVSPLHF. CDR3 in DNA: TGCGCCAGCAGCTTGGGAGCGGGGGGGGTGTCACCCCTCCACTTT. The rearrangement uses TRBV5-1 and TRBJ1-6; D is perhaps TRBD1 (5 bases). V lost 0 bases to trimming and J lost 10 bases, with 14 bases between them. The germline gives CDR1 SGHRS, CDR2 YFSETQ. This CDR3 is built from 15 residues.

The genes are TRBV30 and TRBJ1-1; D remains unclear. The CDR3 has 13 residues. The V gene's germline CDR1 is GTSNPN and CDR2 SVGIG (reference sequence). Deletions cut 1 base from V and 1 base from J, with 7 bases between. CDR3 nucleotides: TGTGCCTGGAGTGACCCAGGGAACACTGAAGCTTTCTTT. This translates into CAWSDPGNTEAFF. Together with reference TRBV30 and TRBJ1-1, the CDR3 gives the full variable domain: SQTIHQWPATLVQPVGSPLSLECTVEGTSNPNLYWYRQAAGRGLQLLFYSVGIGQISSEVPQNLSASRPQDRQFILSSKKLLLSDSGFYLCAWSDPGNTEAFFGQGTRLTVV.

V usage is TRBV12-3 or TRBV12-4 and J usage is TRBJ1-2; D is possibly TRBD1 (6 bases). The CDR3 sequence is 11 residues long. Trimming removed 11 bases from V and 11 bases from J, with 18 bases in between. This chain's CDR3 is CAAHGGAGYTF. Written as DNA, the CDR3 is TGTGCCGCCCATGGGGGGGCTGGGTACACCTTC.

J is TRBJ1-1 and V is TRBV21-1; TRBD1 is the table's D call and was not checked against the DNA. TRBV21-1 is a listed pseudogene. This CDR3 is 14 amino acids long. CDR3 sequence (DNA): TGTGCCAGCAGTGTGGACAGGCTGAACACTGAAGCTTTCTTT. This codes for CASSVDRLNTEAFF.

The chain employs TRBV19 and TRBJ1-1; maybe TRBD1 (5 bases). V shed 3 bases and J shed 4 bases, with 12 bases lying between them. Germline lookup yields CDR1 LNHDA and CDR2 SQIVND (reference sequence). The CDR3 extends over 14 amino acids. Here the CDR3 DNA reads TGTGCCAGTAGTATCCAGGGATTTGGCACTGAAGCTTTCTTT. Protein sequence: CASSIQGFGTEAFF.

This chain joins TRBV20-1 and TRBJ1-6; no clear D gene. V was trimmed by 3 bases and J by 0 bases, leaving 6 bases between them. CDR1 and CDR2 (germline): DFQATT, SNEGSKA (reference sequence). The CDR3 loop spans 14 amino acids. CDR3 loop: CSASGSSYNSPLHF. The CDR3 DNA is TGCAGTGCTAGTGGGAGCTCCTATAATTCACCCCTCCACTTT.

This clone occurred once. The genes are TRBV12-3 or TRBV12-4 and TRBJ1-1; a weak D match, TRBD1 (5 bases). The CDR3 runs to 12 residues. Between the trimmed V and J ends, which lost 5 bases and 6 bases, there was a span of 10 bases. The CDR3 nucleotides read TGTGCCAGCAGTCCCAGGGTGGCTGAAGCTTTCTTT. Translated, it gives CASSPRVAEAFF.

This chain uses TRBV7-3 with TRBJ2-3, with D tentatively TRBD1 (7 bases). Germline V gene sequence: CDR1 SGHTA, CDR2 FQGTGA. There are 15 residues in the CDR3. Trimming pared 2 bases from V and 0 bases from J, leaving 9 bases between. CDR3 protein: CASSLAGQSTDTQYF. As DNA, the CDR3 is TGTGCCAGCAGCTTAGCGGGACAGAGCACAGATACGCAGTATTTT.

This chain joins TRBV30 and TRBJ1-1, with 7 nucleotides matching TRBD1. The CDR3 extends over 14 amino acids. Germline V gives CDR1 GTSNPN, CDR2 SVGIG (reference sequence). After removal of 7 bases from V and 0 bases from J, the junction contained 8 bases not matched to a gene. CDR3 loop: CASIRDSMNTEAFF. The CDR3 DNA sequence: TGTGCCTCAATCCGGGACAGCATGAACACTGAAGCTTTCTTT.